These T cell receptor beta chains were read from a single sample in a study of somatic mutations in cytotoxic T cells in rheumatoid arthritis. Repertoires were generated with immunoSEQ multiplex PCR, while TCRdb's copy carries only in-frame clones and drops some. The sample has more than 15,000 clones; around 80% are singletons. The sequencing sample was made of CD8+ T cells sorted from blood. These receptors were obtained from an adult with rheumatoid arthritis. Both conserved end residues are part of each CDR3. Each record gives: clone size, V gene, J gene, D gene, CDR3 length, CDR3 DNA, CDR3 protein. A D gene is named only where the DNA matches it firmly. Rows give clone size only sometimes, using once, few, many, or a class for an expanded clone.

clone size: .; V gene: TRBV6-5; J gene: TRBJ2-5; D gene: .; CDR3 length: 15; CDR3 DNA: TGTGCCAGCAGTTACCATCCGGGACGCGGGGAGACCCAGTACTTC; CDR3 protein: CASSYHPGRGETQYF
clone size: .; V gene: TRBV6-1; J gene: TRBJ2-7; D gene: .; CDR3 length: 11; CDR3 DNA: TGTGCCAGCAGTGTCGGCCACGAGCAGTACTTC; CDR3 protein: CASSVGHEQYF
clone size: .; V gene: TRBV5-1; J gene: TRBJ2-1; D gene: TRBD2; CDR3 length: 19; CDR3 DNA: TGCGCCAGCAGCCCCTCGGGACTAGCGGGAGGGCCCTCCTACAATGAGCAGTTCTTC; CDR3 protein: CASSPSGLAGGPSYNEQFF
clone size: .; V gene: TRBV6-1; J gene: TRBJ2-7; D gene: .; CDR3 length: 12; CDR3 DNA: TGTGCCAGCAGCCTAGCAAGCTACGAGCAGTACTTC; CDR3 protein: CASSLASYEQYF
clone size: .; V gene: TRBV9; J gene: TRBJ2-7; D gene: .; CDR3 length: 14; CDR3 DNA: TGTGCCAGCAGCGTAGAGGGGGGACCCTACGAGCAGTACTTC; CDR3 protein: CASSVEGGPYEQYF
clone size: few; V gene: TRBV7-9; J gene: TRBJ1-3; D gene: .; CDR3 length: 14; CDR3 DNA: TGTGCCAGCAGCCCCTCGGGGGGTCGAAACACCATATATTTT; CDR3 protein: CASSPSGGRNTIYF
clone size: .; V gene: TRBV27; J gene: TRBJ2-7; D gene: TRBD2; CDR3 length: 16; CDR3 DNA: TGTGCCAGCAGCCTATTGGGGGCGGGGGGCTCCTACGAGCAGTACTTC; CDR3 protein: CASSLLGAGGSYEQYF
clone size: .; V gene: TRBV6-4; J gene: TRBJ2-3; D gene: .; CDR3 length: 14; CDR3 DNA: TGTGCCAGCAGCCCAGGGGCCTACACAGATACGCAGTATTTT; CDR3 protein: CASSPGAYTDTQYF
clone size: .; V gene: TRBV7-9; J gene: TRBJ1-1; D gene: TRBD1; CDR3 length: 13; CDR3 DNA: TGTGCCAGCACCGGGAAGGGGGCTATTGAAGCTTTCTTT; CDR3 protein: CASTGKGAIEAFF
clone size: .; V gene: TRBV6-4; J gene: TRBJ2-3; D gene: TRBD2; CDR3 length: 15; CDR3 DNA: TGTGCCAGCAGGCCGACTAGCGGGAGCACAGATACGCAGTATTTT; CDR3 protein: CASRPTSGSTDTQYF
clone size: .; V gene: TRBV7-2; J gene: TRBJ2-5; D gene: .; CDR3 length: 16; CDR3 DNA: TGTGCCAGCAGCGTAGGAGGCTATCGGGGGCAAGAGACCCAGTACTTC; CDR3 protein: CASSVGGYRGQETQYF
clone size: once; V gene: TRBV9; J gene: TRBJ2-2; D gene: .; CDR3 length: 15; CDR3 DNA: TGTGCCAGCAGCGTAGAAATGGGGGACACCGGGGAGCTGTTTTTT; CDR3 protein: CASSVEMGDTGELFF
clone size: few; V gene: TRBV10-3; J gene: TRBJ1-1; D gene: .; CDR3 length: 13; CDR3 DNA: TGTGCCATCAGGGGGAACCGGAGCACTGAAGCTTTCTTT; CDR3 protein: CAIRGNRSTEAFF
clone size: .; V gene: TRBV25-1; J gene: TRBJ1-3; D gene: .; CDR3 length: 16; CDR3 DNA: TGTGCCAGCAGTGAATCCTGGGCGAGCTCTGGAAACACCATATATTTT; CDR3 protein: CASSESWASSGNTIYF
clone size: .; V gene: TRBV4-1; J gene: TRBJ2-7; D gene: .; CDR3 length: 14; CDR3 DNA: TGCGCCAGCAGCCAAAGCCTTGACACTTACGAGCAGTACTTC; CDR3 protein: CASSQSLDTYEQYF
clone size: .; V gene: TRBV5-4; J gene: TRBJ1-1; D gene: TRBD1; CDR3 length: 16; CDR3 DNA: TGTGCCAGCAGCTTGGGAACCGGACAGGGAAGAACTGAAGCTTTCTTT; CDR3 protein: CASSLGTGQGRTEAFF
clone size: .; V gene: TRBV5-6; J gene: TRBJ2-3; D gene: .; CDR3 length: 15; CDR3 DNA: TGTGCCAGCAGCGAGACCAGGACCCGCACAGATACGCAGTATTTT; CDR3 protein: CASSETRTRTDTQYF
clone size: .; V gene: TRBV7-6; J gene: TRBJ1-1; D gene: TRBD1; CDR3 length: 14; CDR3 DNA: TGTGCCAGCAGCGCGGGACAGGGACGTACTGAAGCTTTCTTT; CDR3 protein: CASSAGQGRTEAFF
clone size: .; V gene: TRBV27; J gene: TRBJ2-7; D gene: .; CDR3 length: 13; CDR3 DNA: TGTGCCAGCAGACCTGGGGGCCCCTACGAGCAGTACTTC; CDR3 protein: CASRPGGPYEQYF
clone size: .; V gene: TRBV7-8; J gene: TRBJ1-2; D gene: TRBD1; CDR3 length: 14; CDR3 DNA: TGTGCCAGCAGCGCGACAGGGATTGGTCCTGGCTACACCTTC; CDR3 protein: CASSATGIGPGYTF
clone size: .; V gene: TRBV27; J gene: TRBJ2-7; D gene: .; CDR3 length: 11; CDR3 DNA: TGTGCCAGCAAATTTGCCTACGAGCAGTACTTC; CDR3 protein: CASKFAYEQYF
clone size: .; V gene: TRBV7-9; J gene: TRBJ1-3; D gene: .; CDR3 length: 16; CDR3 DNA: TGTGCCAGCAGCCATCGGGACGCAACTTTTGGAAACACCATATATTTT; CDR3 protein: CASSHRDATFGNTIYF
clone size: .; V gene: TRBV2; J gene: TRBJ2-6; D gene: TRBD1; CDR3 length: 16; CDR3 DNA: TGTGCCAGCAGTCGGAACAGGGGCTCTGGGGCCAACGTCCTGACTTTC; CDR3 protein: CASSRNRGSGANVLTF
clone size: .; V gene: TRBV29-1; J gene: TRBJ2-2; D gene: TRBD2; CDR3 length: 15; CDR3 DNA: TGCAGCGTTGCCGCCGCGACTAGCGGGAGCGGGGAGCTGTTTTTT; CDR3 protein: CSVAAATSGSGELFF
clone size: .; V gene: TRBV23-1; J gene: TRBJ2-2; D gene: TRBD1; CDR3 length: 18; CDR3 DNA: TGCGCCAGCAGTCAAAATCTACAGGGGGCAAGAGGGACCGGGGAGCTGTTTTTT; CDR3 protein: CASSQNLQGARGTGELFF
clone size: few; V gene: TRBV5-6; J gene: TRBJ1-5; D gene: .; CDR3 length: 14; CDR3 DNA: TGTGCCAGCAGCCTAAGGGGCAGCAATCAGCCCCAGCATTTT; CDR3 protein: CASSLRGSNQPQHF
clone size: .; V gene: TRBV27; J gene: TRBJ2-7; D gene: TRBD1; CDR3 length: 14; CDR3 DNA: TGTGCCAGCAGTCAAGGGACAGGGGGCTGGGAGCAGTACTTC; CDR3 protein: CASSQGTGGWEQYF
clone size: .; V gene: TRBV7-6; J gene: TRBJ1-5; D gene: .; CDR3 length: 16; CDR3 DNA: TGTGCCGGGAGGGGGAAGGTGCGTTCTAAATATCAGCCCCAGCATTTT; CDR3 protein: CAGRGKVRSKYQPQHF
clone size: .; V gene: TRBV6-5; J gene: TRBJ1-2; D gene: .; CDR3 length: 14; CDR3 DNA: TGTGCCAGCAGTTACTCGATCTGGAACTATGGCTACACCTTC; CDR3 protein: CASSYSIWNYGYTF
clone size: .; V gene: TRBV2; J gene: TRBJ2-2; D gene: .; CDR3 length: 12; CDR3 DNA: TGTGCCATCGAGGGTTGGGCAGGAGAGCTGTTTTTT; CDR3 protein: CAIEGWAGELFF
clone size: .; V gene: TRBV19; J gene: TRBJ2-7; D gene: .; CDR3 length: 14; CDR3 DNA: TGTGCCAGTAGTAAACCGGGACATATCTACGAGCAGTACTTC; CDR3 protein: CASSKPGHIYEQYF
clone size: .; V gene: TRBV6-5; J gene: TRBJ2-2; D gene: TRBD1; CDR3 length: 15; CDR3 DNA: TGTGCCAGCAGTAAGGGACAGGGGGCCACCGGGGAGCTGTTTTTT; CDR3 protein: CASSKGQGATGELFF
clone size: .; V gene: TRBV7-2; J gene: TRBJ1-1; D gene: TRBD1; CDR3 length: 14; CDR3 DNA: TGTGCCAGCAGCCAGGGGGGGTGGAACACTGAAGCTTTCTTT; CDR3 protein: CASSQGGWNTEAFF
clone size: .; V gene: TRBV7-9; J gene: TRBJ2-5; D gene: TRBD2; CDR3 length: 14; CDR3 DNA: TGTGCCAGCAGCTTACCGGGACTACAAGAGACCCAGTACTTC; CDR3 protein: CASSLPGLQETQYF
clone size: .; V gene: TRBV29-1; J gene: TRBJ2-3; D gene: .; CDR3 length: 17; CDR3 DNA: TGCAGCGTCTTTGGGACCCCTTCATTTTCTAGCACAGATACGCAGTATTTT; CDR3 protein: CSVFGTPSFSSTDTQYF
clone size: few; V gene: TRBV6-6; J gene: TRBJ2-7; D gene: .; CDR3 length: 11; CDR3 DNA: TGTGCCAGCAGTTGGGGGGACGAGCAGTACTTC; CDR3 protein: CASSWGDEQYF
clone size: .; V gene: TRBV19; J gene: TRBJ2-7; D gene: .; CDR3 length: 11; CDR3 DNA: TGTGCCAGCCGGGACTCCTACGAGCAGTACTTC; CDR3 protein: CASRDSYEQYF
clone size: .; V gene: TRBV7-9; J gene: TRBJ1-1; D gene: .; CDR3 length: 14; CDR3 DNA: TGTGCCAGCAGTCTAGGGGCAGCGAACACTGAAGCTTTCTTT; CDR3 protein: CASSLGAANTEAFF
clone size: few; V gene: TRBV5-6; J gene: TRBJ2-7; D gene: .; CDR3 length: 11; CDR3 DNA: TGTGCCAGCAGCTTCGGGGTCGAGCAGTACTTC; CDR3 protein: CASSFGVEQYF
clone size: few; V gene: TRBV5-1; J gene: TRBJ1-5; D gene: .; CDR3 length: 15; CDR3 DNA: TGCGCCAGCAGCTTGGAAGCGGGGGTACCCCAGCCCCAGCATTTT; CDR3 protein: CASSLEAGVPQPQHF
clone size: .; V gene: TRBV7-2; J gene: TRBJ1-3; D gene: TRBD1; CDR3 length: 14; CDR3 DNA: TGTGCCAGCAGTTCCGGGACAGGGCGTTACACCATATATTTT; CDR3 protein: CASSSGTGRYTIYF
clone size: .; V gene: TRBV5-4; J gene: TRBJ2-7; D gene: .; CDR3 length: 16; CDR3 DNA: TGTGCCAGCAGCCTACTTGGGACGGCCACGGACTACGAGCAGTACTTC; CDR3 protein: CASSLLGTATDYEQYF
clone size: .; V gene: TRBV2; J gene: TRBJ2-1; D gene: TRBD1; CDR3 length: 14; CDR3 DNA: TGTGCCAGCAGTGAGGGACAGGGGGGAAATGAGCAGTTCTTC; CDR3 protein: CASSEGQGGNEQFF
clone size: once; V gene: TRBV6-5; J gene: TRBJ2-1; D gene: TRBD1; CDR3 length: 15; CDR3 DNA: TGTGCCAGCAGATTATCGGGACAGGGGTTGGATGAGCAGTTCTTC; CDR3 protein: CASRLSGQGLDEQFF
clone size: few; V gene: TRBV15; J gene: TRBJ2-1; D gene: .; CDR3 length: 13; CDR3 DNA: TGTGCCACCAGCAGCCTTACTAGTTATGAGCAGTTCTTC; CDR3 protein: CATSSLTSYEQFF
clone size: .; V gene: TRBV6-5; J gene: TRBJ2-7; D gene: TRBD2; CDR3 length: 14; CDR3 DNA: TGTGCCAGCAGCCTTGGGAGGGACTCCTACGAGCAGTACTTC; CDR3 protein: CASSLGRDSYEQYF
clone size: .; V gene: TRBV4-2; J gene: TRBJ2-2; D gene: TRBD2; CDR3 length: 16; CDR3 DNA: TGTGCCAGCAGCGTCGGACTAGCGGGGGGCACCGGGGAGCTGTTTTTT; CDR3 protein: CASSVGLAGGTGELFF
clone size: .; V gene: TRBV10-3; J gene: TRBJ2-7; D gene: .; CDR3 length: 16; CDR3 DNA: TGTGCCATCAGTGAGTCACCGGGAGCCGTCACCTACGAGCAGTACTTC; CDR3 protein: CAISESPGAVTYEQYF
clone size: once; V gene: TRBV4-1; J gene: TRBJ1-2; D gene: .; CDR3 length: 12; CDR3 DNA: TGCGCCAGCAGCCAAGGGGTGAAAGGCTACACCTTC; CDR3 protein: CASSQGVKGYTF
clone size: .; V gene: TRBV5-4; J gene: TRBJ1-1; D gene: .; CDR3 length: 15; CDR3 DNA: TGTGCCAGCAGCCCATCTGACCTTTGGGACACTGAAGCTTTCTTT; CDR3 protein: CASSPSDLWDTEAFF
clone size: few; V gene: TRBV6-5; J gene: TRBJ1-2; D gene: .; CDR3 length: 14; CDR3 DNA: TGTGCCAGCAATCCAGGGCGTCGGACGGATGGCTACACCTTC; CDR3 protein: CASNPGRRTDGYTF
clone size: few; V gene: TRBV4-1; J gene: TRBJ1-1; D gene: TRBD1; CDR3 length: 14; CDR3 DNA: TGCGCCAGCAGCCATGGACAGGGTGGCACTGAAGCTTTCTTT; CDR3 protein: CASSHGQGGTEAFF